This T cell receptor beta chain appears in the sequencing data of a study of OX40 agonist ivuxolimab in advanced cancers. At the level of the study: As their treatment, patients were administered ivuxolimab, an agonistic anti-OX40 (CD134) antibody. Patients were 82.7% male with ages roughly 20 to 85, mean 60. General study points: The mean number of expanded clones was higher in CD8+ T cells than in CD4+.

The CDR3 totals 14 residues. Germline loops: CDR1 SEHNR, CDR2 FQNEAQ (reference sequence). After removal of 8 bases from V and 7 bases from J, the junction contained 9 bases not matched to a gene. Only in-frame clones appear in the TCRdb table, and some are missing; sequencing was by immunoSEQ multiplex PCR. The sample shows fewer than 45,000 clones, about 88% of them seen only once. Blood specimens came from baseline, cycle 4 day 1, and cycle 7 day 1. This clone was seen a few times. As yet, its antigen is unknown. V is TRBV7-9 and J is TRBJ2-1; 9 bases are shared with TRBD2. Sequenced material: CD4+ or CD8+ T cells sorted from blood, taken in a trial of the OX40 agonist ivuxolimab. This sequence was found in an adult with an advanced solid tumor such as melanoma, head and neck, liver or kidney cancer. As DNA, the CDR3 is TGTGCCAGCGTGGCGGGAGGGATTTTAAATGAGCAGTTCTTC. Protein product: CASVAGGILNEQFF. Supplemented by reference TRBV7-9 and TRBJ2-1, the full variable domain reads DTGVSQNPRHKITKRGQNVTFRCDPISEHNRLYWYRQTLGQGPEFLTYFQNEAQLEKSRLLSDRFSAERPKGSFSTLEIQRTEQGDSAMYLCASVAGGILNEQFFGPGTRLTVL.